The rows below give T cell receptor beta chains drawn from one sample of a study of blood T cell repertoires in COVID-19. Assay: immunoSEQ multiplex PCR; the TCRdb copy retains only in-frame clones and omits some. This table holds 150,000 to 200,000 clones, roughly 76% found once. Sequenced: peripheral blood. The origin of the receptors is a woman over 75 with COVID-19, enrolled during active disease. Each CDR3 is given with its conserved first and last residue. The D gene is left open where the match is weak. Clone size, where shown, is once, few, many, or a class for clones that have expanded.

>.|TRBV4-3|.|TRBJ2-7
TGCGCCAGCAGCCAAGGGAGGTGGCTAGGGTACGAGCAGTACTTC
CASSQGRWLGYEQYF
>.|TRBV27|.|TRBJ1-2
TGTGCCAGCAGTTCCGGACACTCTAACTATGGCTACACCTTC
CASSSGHSNYGYTF
>TRBD1|TRBV27|.|TRBJ1-2
TGTGCCAGCAGGACCTTACAGGGGTCTTGGGGCTACACCTTC
CASRTLQGSWGYTF
>.|TRBV5-1|.|TRBJ1-2
TGCGCCAGCAGTTGGCTGGGCGCTTCTGGTGGCTACACCTTC
CASSWLGASGGYTF
>TRBD1|TRBV5-1|.|TRBJ2-1
TGCGCCAGCAGCTTGTCCCCGGGACAGGTGGGCAATGAGCAGTTCTTC
CASSLSPGQVGNEQFF
>TRBD2|TRBV5-6|.|TRBJ2-3
TGTGCCAGCAGCTGGGGACTAGCTGCAGATACGCAGTATTTT
CASSWGLAADTQYF
>TRBD1|TRBV3-1/TRBV3-2|.|TRBJ2-7
TGTGCCAGCAGCCTCGACAGGGATTACGAGCAGTACTTC
CASSLDRDYEQYF
>.|TRBV12-3/TRBV12-4|.|TRBJ1-5
TGTGCCAGCAGTTACCCCCTAGGGCCCCAGCATTTT
CASSYPLGPQHF
>.|TRBV9|.|TRBJ2-5
TGTGCCAGCAGTACAGGACCCCAAGAGACCCAGTACTTC
CASSTGPQETQYF
>TRBD2|TRBV5-1|.|TRBJ2-1
TGCGCCAGCAGCTTGGTTCCGGGACTACTCAATGAGCAGTTCTTC
CASSLVPGLLNEQFF
>TRBD1|TRBV5-1|.|TRBJ1-2
TGCGCCAGCAGCTCCCTAGGGACAGGGGATGGCTACACCTTC
CASSSLGTGDGYTF
>TRBD1|TRBV7-6|.|TRBJ2-7
TGTGCCAGCAGCCACCGGGGACAGGGGGCGATCGAGCAGTACTTC
CASSHRGQGAIEQYF
>TRBD1|TRBV5-1|.|TRBJ2-1
TGCGCCAGCAGCTCGTCCGGGACAGGGGGATACAATGAGCAGTTCTTC
CASSSSGTGGYNEQFF
>.|TRBV25-1|once|TRBJ2-3
TGTGCCAGCAGTGCCCCTGGGAGGGGTCAGGGGGCGACAGATACGCAGTATTTT
CASSAPGRGQGATDTQYF
>TRBD2|TRBV5-1|.|TRBJ2-3
TGCGCCAGCGGTCAGGGTAGCGGGAGTATGGATACGCAGTATTTT
CASGQGSGSMDTQYF
>TRBD1|TRBV4-1|few|TRBJ2-7
TGCGCCAGCAGCCAGGGTCCGGGACAGGGGGTCTACGAGCAGTACTTC
CASSQGPGQGVYEQYF
>.|TRBV11-3|.|TRBJ2-2
TGTGCCAGCAGCCCCGGAGGGACAGCGAACACCGGGGAGCTGTTTTTT
CASSPGGTANTGELFF
>TRBD2|TRBV7-2|.|TRBJ2-1
TGTGCCAGCAGCTCGCTAGCGGGAGCGATTGGGGAGCAGTTCTTC
CASSSLAGAIGEQFF
>.|TRBV6-6|once|TRBJ1-4
TGTGCCAGCAGGATCGACTCAACTAATGAAAAACTGTTTTTT
CASRIDSTNEKLFF
>TRBD1|TRBV7-9|.|TRBJ1-3
TGTGCCAGCCGTGAGGGACAGGGGGCATACACCATATATTTT
CASREGQGAYTIYF
>.|TRBV3-1/TRBV3-2|.|TRBJ2-1
TGTGCCAGCAGCCAAGATCCCGTAATTGAGCAGTTCTTC
CASSQDPVIEQFF
>TRBD1|TRBV5-6|.|TRBJ1-2
TGTGCCAGCAGCTTGTCAGGGGGCGATGGCTACACCTTC
CASSLSGGDGYTF
>.|TRBV24-1|.|TRBJ2-1
TGTGCCACCAGCCAACAGGGTAGAAGAGACAATGAGCAGTTCTTC
CATSQQGRRDNEQFF
>TRBD1|TRBV5-4|.|TRBJ1-2
TGTGCCAGCAGCTTTGACAGGGTTACCCCTAACTATGGCTACACCTTC
CASSFDRVTPNYGYTF
>.|TRBV10-3|.|TRBJ1-6
TGTGCCATCAGTTTGGGCAGTTCACCCCTCCACTTT
CAISLGSSPLHF
>.|TRBV28|.|TRBJ2-2
TGTGCCAGCAGTTTAACGGGGGGCGGGAACACCGGGGAGCTGTTTTTT
CASSLTGGGNTGELFF
>TRBD1|TRBV29-1|.|TRBJ2-7
TGCAGCGTCAAGACAGGGGCGGGCGAGCAGTACTTC
CSVKTGAGEQYF
>.|TRBV12-3/TRBV12-4|.|TRBJ2-7
TGTGCCAGCAGTTTCAACAGGGCCTACGAGCAGTACTTC
CASSFNRAYEQYF
>TRBD2|TRBV18|.|TRBJ2-1
TGTGCCAGCTCACCAATGGGAGGTAGCGGGAGCTCCTACAATGAGCAGTTCTTC
CASSPMGGSGSSYNEQFF
>TRBD2|TRBV11-2|few|TRBJ2-1
TGTGCCAGCAGCTGGGGACTAGCGGGAGGGCCAGGCAATGAGCAGTTCTTC
CASSWGLAGGPGNEQFF
>TRBD1|TRBV9|.|TRBJ1-2
TGTGCCAGCAGCGGTCAGGGGGGTGCTGGCTACACCTTC
CASSGQGGAGYTF
>.|TRBV28|.|TRBJ2-1
TGTGCCAGCAGCCTATCTGGACTAACCTACAATGAGCAGTTCTTC
CASSLSGLTYNEQFF
>.|TRBV18|.|TRBJ1-1
TGTGCCAGCTCACCAGAGGGCGAGTTGAACACTGAAGCTTTCTTT
CASSPEGELNTEAFF
>TRBD1|TRBV7-9|.|TRBJ2-7
TGTGCCAGCAGCCCCGGGACAGGGTTGAGGAACGAGCAGTACTTC
CASSPGTGLRNEQYF
>TRBD2|TRBV11-3|.|TRBJ2-7
TGTGCCAGCAGCAACCCGACTAGCGGGAGTAACGAGCAGTACTTC
CASSNPTSGSNEQYF
>TRBD1|TRBV10-3|.|TRBJ1-4
TGTGCCATCAGCAACAGGGGGCTCAATGAAAAACTGTTTTTT
CAISNRGLNEKLFF
>TRBD1|TRBV18|.|TRBJ1-1
TGTGCCAGCTCAACAACAGGGGACACTGAAGCTTTCTTT
CASSTTGDTEAFF
>TRBD1|TRBV15|few|TRBJ1-6
TGTGCCACCAGCGGGAGACAGGGCGGGGTTTCACCCCTCCACTTT
CATSGRQGGVSPLHF
>TRBD1|TRBV18|.|TRBJ2-5
TGTGCCAGCTCACCGGGACAGGGCTGGTTCAAGAAGTACTTC
CASSPGQGWFKKYF
>.|TRBV30|few|TRBJ2-1
TGTGCCTACCGGGAACGAGGCAATGAGCAGTTCTTC
CAYRERGNEQFF
>.|TRBV29-1|few|TRBJ1-6
TGCAGCGTTAAAGACGAGCCCTATAATTCACCCCTCCACTTT
CSVKDEPYNSPLHF
>TRBD1|TRBV11-3|once|TRBJ2-1
TGTGCCAGCAGCTTTCCCGGGACAGGGTCTTTGGAGCAGTTCTTC
CASSFPGTGSLEQFF
>TRBD2|TRBV2|.|TRBJ2-5
TGTGCCAGCAGCCCGGGACTAGCTACGGAGACCCAGTACTTC
CASSPGLATETQYF
>TRBD1|TRBV2|.|TRBJ2-5
TGTGCCAGCCAGCGACAGGGTGAGACCCAGTACTTC
CASQRQGETQYF
>TRBD1|TRBV6-2/TRBV6-3|.|TRBJ2-5
TGTGCCAGCAGTACAACAGGGGGAGAGACCCAGTACTTC
CASSTTGGETQYF
>TRBD2|TRBV7-3|.|TRBJ2-3
TGTGCCAGCAGCTCCGGGACTAGCAGTTGGTATTTT
CASSSGTSSWYF
>.|TRBV5-4|.|TRBJ1-1
TGTGCCAGCAGCTTAGATAGCCTGAACACTGAAGCTTTCTTT
CASSLDSLNTEAFF
>TRBD1|TRBV19|medium-sized|TRBJ2-7
TGTGCCAGTAGTTTCGGGACAGCCTACGAGCAGTACTTC
CASSFGTAYEQYF
>TRBD1|TRBV7-8|.|TRBJ1-2
TGTGCCAGCAGCACTAGCCCTCAGGGGGCTGGGGGCTACACCTTC
CASSTSPQGAGGYTF
>.|TRBV11-2|.|TRBJ1-1
TGTGCCAGCAGCTTACAAGGGGATTATTTGAACACTGAAGCTTTCTTT
CASSLQGDYLNTEAFF
>.|TRBV27|.|TRBJ2-1
TGTGCCAGCAGTCTGGGGGGGCGGAGCTCCTACAATGAGCAGTTCTTC
CASSLGGRSSYNEQFF